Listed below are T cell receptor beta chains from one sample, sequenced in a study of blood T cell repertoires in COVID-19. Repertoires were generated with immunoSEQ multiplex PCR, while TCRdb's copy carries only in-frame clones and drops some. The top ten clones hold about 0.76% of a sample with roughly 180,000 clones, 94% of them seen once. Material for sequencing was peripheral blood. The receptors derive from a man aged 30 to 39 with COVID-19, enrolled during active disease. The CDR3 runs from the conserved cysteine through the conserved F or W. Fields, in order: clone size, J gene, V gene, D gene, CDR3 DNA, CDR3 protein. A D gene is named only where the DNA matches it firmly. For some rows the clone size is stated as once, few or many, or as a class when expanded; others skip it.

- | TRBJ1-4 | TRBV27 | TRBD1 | TGTGCCAGCAGTTTACTGGGGACAGGAGCAACTAATGAAAAACTGTTTTTT | CASSLLGTGATNEKLFF
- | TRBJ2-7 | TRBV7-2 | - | TGTGCCAGCAGCTTAGGGCCAGGGCCAGGCTACGAGCAGTACTTC | CASSLGPGPGYEQYF
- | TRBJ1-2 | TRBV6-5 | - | TGTGCCAGCAGTTTGTCAGGGGCCGGCTACACCTTC | CASSLSGAGYTF
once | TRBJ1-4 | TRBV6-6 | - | TGTGCCAGCAGTTACTACCAGGGTGTACAGGAAAAACTGTTTTTT | CASSYYQGVQEKLFF
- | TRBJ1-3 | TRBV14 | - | TGTGCCAGCAGCCGGGAGAGCCTCTCTGGAAACACCATATATTTT | CASSRESLSGNTIYF
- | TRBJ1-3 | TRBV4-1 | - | TGCGCCAGCAGCCAAGACTTCGGAGCTTACTCTGGAAACACCATATATTTT | CASSQDFGAYSGNTIYF
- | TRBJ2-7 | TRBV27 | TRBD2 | TGTGCCAGCAGTTGGAGCGGGGGTACCTCCTACGAGCAGTACTTC | CASSWSGGTSYEQYF
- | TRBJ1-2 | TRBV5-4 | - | TGTGCCAGCAGCCCCCAGGTTGGCTATGGCTACACCTTC | CASSPQVGYGYTF
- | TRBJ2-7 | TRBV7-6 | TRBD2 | TGTGCCAGCAGCTTGGCCAGCGGGGGGGAAAGCTCCTACGAGCAGTACTTC | CASSLASGGESSYEQYF
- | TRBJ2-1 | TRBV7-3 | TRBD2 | TGTGCCAGCAGCTTATTTGCGGCGGGGGGCTCCTACAATGAGCAGTTCTTC | CASSLFAAGGSYNEQFF
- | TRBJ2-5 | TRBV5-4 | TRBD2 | TGTGCCAGCCGGGCGGTGCGGGGGGCGGAAGGAGAGACCCAGTACTTC | CASRAVRGAEGETQYF
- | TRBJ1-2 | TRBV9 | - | TGTGCCAGCAGCGTAGTAGAGAACTATGGCTACACCTTC | CASSVVENYGYTF
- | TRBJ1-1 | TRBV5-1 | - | TGCGCCAGCAGCTTCTCTACTAGGGTGAACACTGAAGCTTTCTTT | CASSFSTRVNTEAFF
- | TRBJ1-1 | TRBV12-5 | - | TGTGCTAGTGCCAGGGCGGCCCCGGGCACTGAAGCTTTCTTT | CASARAAPGTEAFF
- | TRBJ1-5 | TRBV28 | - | TGTGCCAGCAGTAGCGGCTGGAATCAGCCCCAGCATTTT | CASSSGWNQPQHF
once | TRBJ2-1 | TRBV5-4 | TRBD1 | TGTGCCAGCAGCGGGACAGGGGGCGGGGGCCAGTTCTTC | CASSGTGGGGQFF
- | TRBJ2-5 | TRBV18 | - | TGTGCCAGCTCACGAACCGCAGGGACTCAAGAGACCCAGTACTTC | CASSRTAGTQETQYF
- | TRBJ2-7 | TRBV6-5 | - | TGTGCCAGCATACGGACAGACCTCTCCTACGAGCAGTACTTC | CASIRTDLSYEQYF
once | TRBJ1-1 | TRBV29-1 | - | TGCAGCGTCTCCCCGGCGGGCCTGAACACTGAAGCTTTCTTT | CSVSPAGLNTEAFF
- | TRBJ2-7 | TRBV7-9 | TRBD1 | TGTGCCAGCGGGGAACAGGGGGCACCCTACGAGCAGTACTTC | CASGEQGAPYEQYF
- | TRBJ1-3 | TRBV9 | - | TGTGCCAGCAGCGTAGCACAGGGTGGGAAGTACACCATATATTTT | CASSVAQGGKYTIYF
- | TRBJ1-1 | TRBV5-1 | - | TGCGCCAGCAGCTACCGGGGGGGCGAGACTGAAGCTTTCTTT | CASSYRGGETEAFF
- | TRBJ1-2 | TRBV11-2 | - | TGTGCCAGCAGCTACTCCCTCACAGGTCTGGGCTACACCTTC | CASSYSLTGLGYTF
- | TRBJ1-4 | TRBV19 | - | TGTGCCAGTAGTATTAGGAGGCAGAATAATGAAAAACTGTTTTTT | CASSIRRQNNEKLFF
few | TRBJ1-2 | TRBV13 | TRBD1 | TGTGCCAGCAGCTTAGAGGTTGTTCTGGACAGGGCCAACTATGGCTACACCTTC | CASSLEVVLDRANYGYTF
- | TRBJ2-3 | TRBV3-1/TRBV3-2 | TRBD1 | TGTGCCAGCAGCCATTGGGACAGGGGACCAGATACGCAGTATTTT | CASSHWDRGPDTQYF
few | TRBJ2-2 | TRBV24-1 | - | TGTGCCACCAGTGATATCCAGGATCACACCGGGGAGCTGTTTTTT | CATSDIQDHTGELFF
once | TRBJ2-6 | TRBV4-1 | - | TGCGCCAGCAGCCAAGATCGGGTAGGTTCTGGGGCCAACGTCCTGACTTTC | CASSQDRVGSGANVLTF
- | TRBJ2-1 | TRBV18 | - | TGTGCCAGCTCACAACAGAAAAACAATGAGCAGTTCTTC | CASSQQKNNEQFF
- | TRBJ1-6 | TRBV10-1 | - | TGCGCCAGCAGTGAGGGGGGCCCGGAGAATTCACCCCTCCACTTT | CASSEGGPENSPLHF
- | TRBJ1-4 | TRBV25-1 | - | TGTGCCAGCAGTGAAATCAGGCTTGCTAATGAAAAACTGTTTTTT | CASSEIRLANEKLFF
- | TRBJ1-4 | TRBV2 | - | TGTGCCAGCAGTGGAGACAGTGCAACTAATGAAAAACTGTTTTTT | CASSGDSATNEKLFF
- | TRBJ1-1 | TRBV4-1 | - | TGCGCCAGCAGCCAAGGACGACAAACTGAAGCTTTCTTT | CASSQGRQTEAFF
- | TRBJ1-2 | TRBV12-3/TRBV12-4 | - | TGTGCCAGCAGCCTAGGTAGCGGTGGCTACACCTTC | CASSLGSGGYTF
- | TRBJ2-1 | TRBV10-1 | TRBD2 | TGCGCCAGCAGTATGAATAGCGGGGTCAATGAGCAGTTCTTC | CASSMNSGVNEQFF
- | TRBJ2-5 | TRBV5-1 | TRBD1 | TGCGCCAGCAGACGGGACAGGGGGCCAGGGGAGACCCAGTACTTC | CASRRDRGPGETQYF
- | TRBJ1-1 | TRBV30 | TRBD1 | TGTGCCTGGGGGGACAGTGATTATACTGAAGCTTTCTTT | CAWGDSDYTEAFF
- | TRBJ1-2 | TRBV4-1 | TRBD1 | TGCGCCAGCAGCCAACATACAGGGGCGCGCACCTATGGCTACACCTTC | CASSQHTGARTYGYTF
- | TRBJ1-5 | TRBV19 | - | TGTGCCAGTAGTCCTGGGGGCAGGTTTAGCAATCAGCCCCAGCATTTT | CASSPGGRFSNQPQHF
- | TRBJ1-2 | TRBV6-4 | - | TGTGCCAGCAGTGGGCCCCAGAGACACGGGGGCTATGGCTACACCTTC | CASSGPQRHGGYGYTF
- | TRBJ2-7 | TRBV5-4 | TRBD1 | TGTGCCAGCAGTACGGGACAGGGAGCCTACGAGCAGTACTTC | CASSTGQGAYEQYF
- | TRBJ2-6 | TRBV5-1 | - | TGCGCCAGCAGCTTTTCGGCAGGCTCTGGGGCCAACGTCCTGACTTTC | CASSFSAGSGANVLTF
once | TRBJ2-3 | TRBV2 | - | TGTGCCAGCAGTTCAGGGGTGGATACGCAGTATTTT | CASSSGVDTQYF
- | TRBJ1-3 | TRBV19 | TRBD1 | TGTGCCAGTAGTATCCAACCAGACAGGGTGTCTGGAAACACCATATATTTT | CASSIQPDRVSGNTIYF
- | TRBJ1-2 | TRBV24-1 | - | TGTGCCACTACTCCGAACCGCTATGGCTACACCTTC | CATTPNRYGYTF
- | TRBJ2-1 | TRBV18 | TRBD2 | TGTGCCAGCTCACCGGGACTAGCGCCCAATGAGCAGTTCTTC | CASSPGLAPNEQFF
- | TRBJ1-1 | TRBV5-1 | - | TGCGCCAGCAGCTTTCAAAAGAACACTGAAGCTTTCTTT | CASSFQKNTEAFF
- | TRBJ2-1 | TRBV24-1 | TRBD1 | TGTGCCACCAGTGATTTGCTGGGACAGTACAATGAGCAGTTCTTC | CATSDLLGQYNEQFF
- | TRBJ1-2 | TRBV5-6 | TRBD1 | TGTGCCAGCAGCTGGGGACAGGGTGAAGTGGGCTACACCTTC | CASSWGQGEVGYTF
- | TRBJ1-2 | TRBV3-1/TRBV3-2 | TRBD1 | TGTGCCAGCAGCCTAGGACGTACCGGACAGGGAGGACGGGCCTTC | CASSLGRTGQGGRAF
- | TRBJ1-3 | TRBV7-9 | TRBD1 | TGTGCCAGCAGCTTAGGAGACAGGGGTGGAAACACCATATATTTT | CASSLGDRGGNTIYF
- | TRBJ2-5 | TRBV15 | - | TGTGCCACCAGCTCCCGGTGGGCGGGGGCCCTCCAAGAGACCCAGTACTTC | CATSSRWAGALQETQYF
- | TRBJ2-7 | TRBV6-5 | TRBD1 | TGTGCCAGCAGAACAGGGGGTTCCCCCTACGAGCAGTACTTC | CASRTGGSPYEQYF
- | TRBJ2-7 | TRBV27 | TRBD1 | TGTGCCAGCAGTGCCCTGGGACAGGGGGGATCCTACGAGCAGTACTTC | CASSALGQGGSYEQYF
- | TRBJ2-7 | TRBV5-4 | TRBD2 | TGTGCCAGCAGCTCCGGCGGGGGCTCCTACGAGCAGTACTTC | CASSSGGGSYEQYF